The subject of this entry is one TCR beta chain. What it binds is unknown. The data derive from a study of T cell responses to AZD1222 COVID-19 vaccine. At the level of the study: Pooling covered second doses at about 4 or about 12 weeks. The study's findings and limits: A reported finding is that nearly half of spike-specific TCRs target unmutated variant regions. Researchers took repertoire samples only after the peak T cell response had come. Most donors were white British, females outnumbered males, and clonal diversity was possibly underestimated.

TCRdb's table, derived via immunoSEQ multiplex PCR, lists solely in-frame clones and lacks some. The sample includes tens of thousands of clones, approximately 92% of them seen just once. The receptor comes from an adult in good health. The sample consisted of peripheral blood, taken on day 0 of AZD1222 vaccination.

The CDR3: CASSLGLAGLSYNEQFF. The CDR3, as DNA: TGTGCCAGCAGTTTGGGGCTAGCGGGCCTCTCCTACAATGAGCAGTTCTTC. The chain joins TRBV27 to TRBJ2-1, with 8 bases that match TRBD2. Germline V lookup: CDR1 MNHEY, CDR2 SMNVEV (reference sequence). The CDR3 is 17 residues long. J gave up 0 bases and V 3 bases, and 7 bases lay outside the gene matches.